This TCR beta chain was observed in a study of blood T cells in healthy people across ages. Notes on the study in general: Leaving the PBMCs unsorted stopped any conclusive comparison of naive versus antigen-experienced cells.

Donors gave about 9.3 milliliters of peripheral blood apiece. The CDR3 has 16 residues. CDR1 DFQATT and CDR2 SNEGSKA come from the germline V gene (reference sequence). A J-beta primer mix and a sample-barcoded 5' primer were used in a second PCR of roughly 6 to 11 cycles. TCRdb redid the calling of the 5' RACE reads with MiXCR, one entry per CDR3 protein. The data hold over 1.5 million distinct CDR3 sequences, with 49% observed a single time. About this clonotype itself: Its antigen is still unknown. Germline and junction disagree at one end, which may indicate a read error.

The sample consisted of blood. V and J are TRBV20-1 and TRBJ2-7, with TRBD1 identical over 8 bases. This TCR came from a woman in her thirties or forties in good health. Here the CDR3 reads CSAGGTGGTRVYAQYF. DNA of the CDR3: TGCAGTGCTGGAGGGACAGGAGGGACCCGGGTTTACGCGCAGTACTTC.